In this sample, the clone carrying this T cell receptor (beta chain) turned up once. In the source study's methods: By means of reference gene primer amplification, nucleated cell counts were estimated. Sequenced by immunoSEQ multiplex PCR; TCRdb stores in-frame clones only, minus some. The V and J calls and clone size are taken from that table; D and trimming were inferred from the DNA. The table has about 160,000 clones, about 90% seen once. This record comes from a study of blood T cell repertoires in COVID-19. Germline assignment: CDR1 SGHNT and CDR2 YYREEE (reference sequence). V dropped 0 bases and J dropped 0 bases, with 10 bases sitting between them. The CDR3 runs to 16 residues.

The chain combines TRBV5-4 with TRBJ1-3; D gene unclear. This TCR was sampled from an older man with acute or convalescent COVID-19. The sequenced material came from peripheral blood. The CDR3: CASSLAGSASGNTIYF. CDR3 nucleotides: TGTGCCAGCAGCTTGGCGGGGTCAGCCTCTGGAAACACCATATATTTT.